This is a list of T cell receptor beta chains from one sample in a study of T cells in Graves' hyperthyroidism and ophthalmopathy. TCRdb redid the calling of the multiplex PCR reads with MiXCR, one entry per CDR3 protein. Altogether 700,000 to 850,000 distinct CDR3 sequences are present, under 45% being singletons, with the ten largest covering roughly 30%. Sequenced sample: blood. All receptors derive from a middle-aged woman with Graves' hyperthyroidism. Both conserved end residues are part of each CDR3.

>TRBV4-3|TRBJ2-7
CASSPRGGIGEQYF
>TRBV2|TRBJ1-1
CASRPKRQGGTEAFF
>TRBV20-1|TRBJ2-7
CSASRTRSAYEQYF
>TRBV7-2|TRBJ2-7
CASSQDLWGGRSTYEQYF
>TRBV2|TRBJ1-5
CAYSGDSNQPQHF
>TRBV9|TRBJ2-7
CASSVDNGALYEQYF
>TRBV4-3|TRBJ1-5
CASSQGRGRSRGQPQHF
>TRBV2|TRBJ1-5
CASSVTGDSNQPQHF
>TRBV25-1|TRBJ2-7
CASSERAGRYEQYF
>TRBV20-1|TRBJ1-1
CSARGLAAPSDTEAFF
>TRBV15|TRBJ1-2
CATSRGGGSYGYTF
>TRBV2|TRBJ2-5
CASSLVGAYF
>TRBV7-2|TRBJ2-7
CASTLGSALAESYEQYF
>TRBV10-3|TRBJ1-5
CAISEAGRGNQPQHF